This T cell receptor beta chain was identified in a study of beta chain features in type 1 diabetes. Purity above 95% was achieved in all sorted populations. Study-level findings and limits: TCRB CDR3 length was moderately but significantly reduced in all four CD4+ subsets of Type 1 diabetes patients.

This clone showed up just a few times. Its antigen is still unknown. V shed 6 bases and J shed 0 bases, with 8 bases lying between them. The CDR3 consists of 12 residues. From germline, CDR1 is SQVTM and CDR2 ANQGSEA. The sequenced template was cDNA made from the entire isolated RNA. An average of about 3.6 million reads was obtained for naive, central memory and regulatory T cell samples. The assay was immunoSEQ multiplex PCR, and TCRdb's table has in-frame clones only and misses some. The sample holds 640,000 or so clones, 10% to 15% seen once. V usage is TRBV29-1 and J usage is TRBJ1-1; D gene unclear. This TCR was sampled from a man aged 18 to 29 with type 1 diabetes. Material for sequencing was naive CD4+ T cells from blood. The DNA of the CDR3 is TGCAGCGTAGCACAGATGAACACTGAAGCTTTCTTT. Residues: CSVAQMNTEAFF.